A single T cell receptor (beta chain) is shown here with its context. One end of the junction does not line up with germline, which may come from a read error. This sample stems from a study of blood T cell repertoires in COVID-19. Overall study context: Whether acute or convalescent, the COVID-19 samples came from the United States, Italy and Spain. PBMCs, B-cell-depleted T cells, or T cells were the source of the cDNA or gDNA that made up the material.

Per the germline V gene, CDR1 is KGHDR and CDR2 is SFDVKD. The CDR3 runs to 14 residues. The authors' processing: Amplification of reference gene primers was used by the study to estimate nucleated cell counts. This table comes from immunoSEQ multiplex PCR, and its TCRdb copy is limited to in-frame clones, with some not included. The DNA was the basis for D and trimming; V, J and clone size are from that table. The table includes over 75,000 clones, approximately 82% detected once. The sequence came from a human donor in a cohort sampled during active COVID-19. The sequenced sample was peripheral blood. The V call is TRBV24-1, the J call TRBJ1-5; TRBD1 aligns across 12 bases. CDR3 bases: TGTGCCACCGCCGGGACAGGGGGCAAACAGCCCCAGCATTTT. This translates into CATAGTGGKQPQHF.